This TCR beta chain comes out of a study of blood T cell repertoires in COVID-19. Germline V gene lookup returns CDR1 SGHRS and CDR2 YFSETQ. This CDR3 contains 14 residues. Trimming took off 1 base at V and 10 bases at J, with 17 bases between the two ends. Generated by immunoSEQ multiplex PCR, the TCRdb table keeps only in-frame clones and is missing some. The table has fewer than 150,000 clones, around 79% seen once; the top ten hold about 2.3%. The rearrangement joins TRBV5-1 to TRBJ1-1; D possibly corresponds to TRBD1 (6 bases). The TCR was taken from a man between 65 and 80 years old with acute or convalescent COVID-19. The sequencing input was peripheral blood. The CDR3 DNA is TGCGCCAGCAGCTTGTTCCAGGGGAGTGAAAGAGCTTTCTTT. Translation gives CASSLFQGSERAFF.